This TCR beta chain was sequenced during a study of blood T cell repertoires in COVID-19. Per the authors' pipeline: From reference gene primer amplification, estimates of nucleated cell counts were derived. TCRdb keeps only in-frame clones here, not all; method: immunoSEQ multiplex PCR. That table supplies the V and J calls and clone size; D and trimming were determined from the DNA. The sample has some 240,000 clones, roughly four fifths seen once. In Seattle, patients joined the study during active infection and were tracked longitudinally. The germline V gene encodes CDR1 ENHRY and CDR2 SYGVKD. The CDR3 length is 15 residues. V shed 5 bases, J shed 0 bases, and the junction held 4 bases outside the gene matches.

The receptor comes from a woman between 65 and 79 years old with COVID-19, enrolled during active disease. The V and J genes are TRBV10-3 and TRBJ2-7; 10 bases line up with TRBD2. The specimen was peripheral blood. Here the CDR3 reads CAISPGTSDSYEQYF. As DNA, the CDR3 is TGTGCCATCAGTCCCGGGACTAGCGACTCCTACGAGCAGTACTTC.